Each of the 23 T cell receptor beta chains below was sequenced from the same sample in a study of identical twins. TCRdb itself ran the 5' RACE reads through MiXCR, one entry per CDR3 protein. The sample lists about 920,000 distinct CDR3 sequences; more than 9% were seen once. The sample was also linked to a second study, of yellow fever vaccine responses in identical twins.

The material sequenced was PBMCs. Source of these receptors: a woman aged 18-29 years in good health.

The chain recombines TRBV20-1 with TRBJ2-1; D is possibly TRBD2 (5 bases). Trimming took 4 bases from V and 7 from J, leaving 17 bases between them. CDR1 is DFQATT, CDR2 SNEGSKA, per germline (reference sequence). This CDR3 comprises 14 residues. The CDR3 DNA follows: TGCAGTGCTACCAGCGGAATCTCCGTAAATGAGCAGTTCTTC. This sequence encodes CSATSGISVNEQFF.

This clonotype has a handful of counts. The chain carries TRBV5-1 and TRBJ2-5; 7 positions agree with TRBD2. The germline gives CDR1 SGHRS, CDR2 YFSETQ. CDR3 length: 15 residues. V gave up 2 bases and J gave up 4 bases; unmatched junction bases: 8. The CDR3 region has the DNA TGCGCCAGCAGCTTTGGCGGGAGTGCTCGAGAGACCCAGTACTTC. This sequence encodes CASSFGGSARETQYF.

This clonotype was recorded a few times. The CDR3 sequence is CASSLELGGYTF. The CDR3 bases are TGTGCCAGCAGCTTAGAACTGGGTGGCTACACCTTC. The chain recombines TRBV7-9 with TRBJ1-2; D is undetermined. The CDR3 extends over 12 amino acids. The germline V and J ends were trimmed by 1 base and 7 bases, with 7 bases remaining between them. CDR1 is SEHNR, CDR2 FQNEAQ, per germline (reference sequence).

This clonotype has at least ten counts. The chain employs TRBV6-5 and TRBJ2-5; no clear D. The V and J ends lost 0 bases and 7 bases respectively, with 15 bases between them. CDR3 length: 15 residues. Germline CDR1 MNHEY, CDR2 SVGAGI. CDR3 loop: CASSYSKSAFGTQYF. The CDR3 DNA sequence: TGTGCCAGCAGTTACTCGAAGTCAGCATTCGGGACCCAGTACTTC.

This clonotype came up a few times. This chain uses TRBV12-3 or TRBV12-4 with TRBJ2-2, with 7 bases fitting TRBD2. V shed 5 bases and J 6 bases; nucleotides not matched to a gene: 6. CDR3 length equals 14 residues. The CDR3 region is CASSSWEGPGELFF. CDR3 sequence (DNA): TGTGCCAGCAGTAGCTGGGAGGGGCCCGGGGAGCTGTTTTTT.

This clonotype showed up just a few times. The chain joins TRBV28 to TRBJ2-7, with TRBD1 matching 9 bases. This CDR3 region has 12 residues. V was pared by 5 bases and J by 4 bases, with 0 bases of the junction left unmatched. The germline CDR1 and CDR2 sequences are MDHEN and SYDVKM. The CDR3 here is CASSDRGYEQYV. DNA of the CDR3: TGTGCCAGCAGTGACAGGGGGTACGAGCAGTACGTC.

This clonotype was recorded many times. The chain has TRBV5-1 and TRBJ2-1; D is unclear. Germline CDR1 and CDR2: SGHRS and YFSETQ. The V and J ends lost 0 bases and 9 bases respectively, with 7 bases between them. The CDR3 consists of 12 residues. CDR3 coding DNA: TGCGCCAGCAGCTTGGTGGGTTTTGAGCAGTTCTTC. It translates to CASSLVGFEQFF.

The chain carries TRBV3-1 and TRBJ2-3, with TRBD1 matching over 8 bases. This CDR3 is 16 amino acids long. Trimming cost V 4 bases and J 4 bases; bases outside gene matches: 10. Germline V gene lookup returns CDR1 LGHDT and CDR2 YNNKEL (reference sequence). The DNA for the CDR3 is TGTGCCAGCAGCCCCCTGACAGGGGTTCTGGCAGATACGCAGTATTTT. This codes for CASSPLTGVLADTQYF.

This clonotype was seen at least ten times. The CDR3: CASSLGQGWQPQHF. As DNA, the CDR3 is TGCGCCAGCAGCTTGGGGCAGGGGTGGCAGCCCCAGCATTTT. This chain connects TRBV5-1 to TRBJ1-5; weak D call: TRBD1 (6 bases). Germline-derived CDR1 and CDR2 are SGHRS and YFSETQ. V lost 0 bases and J 7 bases, leaving 11 bases between the germline ends. The CDR3 runs 14 residues.

This clonotype showed up many times. The chain carries TRBV7-8 and TRBJ1-4; D gene ambiguous. This CDR3 is 14 amino acids long. Germline V gives CDR1 SGHVS, CDR2 FQNEAQ. V gave up 0 bases and J gave up 10 bases, with 12 bases separating them. The CDR3 DNA is TGTGCCAGCAGCTTAGCGGTACTGGGCGGAAAACTGTTTTTT. Translation: CASSLAVLGGKLFF.

The gene calls are TRBV10-2 and TRBJ1-1, with 7 bases lining up with TRBD1. This CDR3 spans 15 amino acids. With 2 bases clipped from V and 6 bases from J, the junction kept 9 bases outside the gene matches. Germline lookup yields CDR1 WSHSY and CDR2 SAAADI. The DNA for the CDR3 is TGCGCCAGCAGTGAGCTCGGACAGGTTGGGGCTGAAGCTTTCTTT. As protein: CASSELGQVGAEAFF.

The CDR3 DNA reads TGTGCCAGCAGCTTGGGACTAGCGGGGTTCAGGTACTTC. Translated: CASSLGLAGFRYF. The chain joins TRBV7-8 to TRBJ2-7, with TRBD2 matching over 13 bases. The trim removed 3 bases at V and 12 bases at J, leaving 5 bases unmatched. This CDR3 has 13 amino acids. The germline CDR1 and CDR2 sequences are SGHVS and FQNEAQ.

This clonotype was detected ten times or more. This chain links TRBV6-1 with TRBJ1-5; D unresolved. Trimming pared 6 bases from V and 4 bases from J, leaving 10 bases between. The CDR3 has 13 amino acids. Germline V gene lookup returns CDR1 MNHNS and CDR2 SASEGT. CDR3 in DNA: TGTGCCAGCAGCTCGGGTGATAATCAGCCCCAGCATTTT. This codes for CASSSGDNQPQHF.

This clonotype showed up just a few times. The chain employs TRBV3-1 and TRBJ2-4; D possibly corresponds to TRBD2 (5 bases). CDR3 length: 17 amino acids. Trimming left V 4 bases short and J 0 bases short, with 16 bases between. Germline V CDR1 and CDR2: LGHDT, YNNKEL (reference sequence). The CDR3 region has the DNA TGTGCCAGCAGCCCTCCGAGAACGGGATTAGCCAAAAACATTCAGTACTTC. Its protein is CASSPPRTGLAKNIQYF.

The rearrangement joins TRBV15 to TRBJ1-2, with 8 bases fitting TRBD1. With 3 bases clipped from V and 8 bases from J, the junction kept 5 bases outside the gene matches. This CDR3 is 13 amino acids long. Germline assignment: CDR1 LNHNV and CDR2 YYDKDF (reference sequence). CDR3 coding DNA: TGTGCCACCAGCAGGACAGGGGCAGAGGGCTACACCTTC. Translating it yields CATSRTGAEGYTF.

This clonotype was seen only a few times. In DNA form, the CDR3 reads TGTGCCAGCAGCCCAAACAGGGGAAATGAGCAGTTCTTC. This encodes CASSPNRGNEQFF. J is TRBJ2-1 and V is TRBV7-3; 7 bases fit TRBD1. The CDR3 contains 13 residues. V gave up 5 bases and J gave up 7 bases; unmatched junction bases: 5. Per the germline V gene, CDR1 is SGHTA and CDR2 is FQGTGA.

V is TRBV3-1 and J is TRBJ2-3; 8 nucleotides match TRBD2. This CDR3 comprises 15 residues. CDR1 and CDR2 (germline): LGHDT, YNNKEL (reference sequence). The ends lost 4 bases at V and 7 bases at J; junction bases unmatched: 10. The CDR3 bases are TGTGCCAGCAGCCTCGTACCGGGGGGGGAAAATACGCAGTATTTT. It encodes CASSLVPGGENTQYF.

In this sample, this clonotype turned up a few times. The rearrangement uses TRBV9 and TRBJ2-2; the match to TRBD2 covers 12 bases. Per the germline V gene, CDR1 is SGDLS and CDR2 is YYNGEE. This CDR3 has 16 residues. Trimming took 0 bases from V and 6 from J; bases not matched to a gene: 3. DNA of the CDR3: TGTGCCAGCAGCGTAGTCCCTAGCGGGGGGGCCGGGGAGCTGTTTTTT. It codes for CASSVVPSGGAGELFF.

This clonotype has just a few counts. The rearrangement links TRBV24-1 to TRBJ2-5; D is perhaps TRBD2 (5 bases). Germline lookup yields CDR1 KGHDR and CDR2 SFDVKD. CDR3 size: 11 residues. V gave up 3 bases and J gave up 7 bases, with 5 bases separating them. In DNA, the CDR3 is TGTGCCACCAGTGATACTAGGACCCAGTACTTC. Translated, it gives CATSDTRTQYF.

This clonotype showed up just a few times. J is TRBJ2-7 and V is TRBV10-3; weak D call: TRBD2 (5 bases). The CDR3 consists of 15 residues. V lost 7 bases, J lost 3 bases, and 19 bases lay in between. Germline CDR1 and CDR2: ENHRY and SYGVKD. CDR3: CAINRGEGKRYEQYF. CDR3 coding DNA: TGTGCCATCAACCGGGGTGAGGGAAAGCGCTACGAGCAGTACTTC.

The chain links TRBV7-8 to TRBJ2-1; 7 bases agree with TRBD1. In germline, CDR1 is SGHVS, CDR2 FQNEAQ. The CDR3 spans 15 residues. The V segment lost 4 bases and the J segment 3 bases; nucleotides outside the gene matches: 6. The CDR3 sequence: CASSSPDRIYNEQFF. In DNA form, the CDR3 reads TGTGCCAGCAGCTCCCCGGACAGGATCTACAATGAGCAGTTCTTC.

This clonotype has at least ten counts. The chain recombines TRBV3-1 with TRBJ2-5; D possibly corresponds to TRBD2 (5 bases). The germline V gene encodes CDR1 LGHDT and CDR2 YNNKEL (reference sequence). This CDR3 is built from 16 residues. The V gene lost 4 bases and the J gene lost 5 bases, with 20 bases spanning the gap. This chain's CDR3 is CASSRNLASLEETQYF. As DNA, the CDR3 is TGTGCCAGCAGCCGGAACTTAGCGTCTCTAGAGGAGACCCAGTACTTC.

This clonotype has only a few counts. The chain links TRBV5-1 to TRBJ1-1; 11 bases fit TRBD1. The germline CDR1 and CDR2 sequences are SGHRS and YFSETQ. J lost 0 bases, V lost 0 bases, and 4 bases had no gene match. CDR3 length equals 17 residues. The CDR3 is CASSLAGTGGMNTEAFF. DNA for the CDR3: TGCGCCAGCAGCTTGGCCGGGACAGGGGGAATGAACACTGAAGCTTTCTTT.